This is a list of T cell receptor beta chains from one sample in a study of T cells after yellow fever vaccination. TCRdb recomputed calls from the 5' RACE reads with MiXCR, one row per CDR3 protein. The sample carries tens of thousands of distinct CDR3 sequences, more than 5.5% recorded once. This sample comprised CD8+ T cells sorted from PBMCs, obtained 10 to 11 days after the first yellow fever vaccination. The receptor source for this set is a man aged 18 to 29 who received the YFV17D yellow fever vaccine. CDR3s include the opening cysteine and the closing phenylalanine or tryptophan. Fields, in order: CDR3 length, J gene, clone size, V gene, D gene, CDR3 protein, CDR3 DNA. D genes are given only for firm matches. Only part of the rows carry a size: once, few, many, or a class if the clone is expanded.

14	TRBJ1-1	many	TRBV5-1	TRBD1	CASSGRDSLLEAFF	TGCGCCAGCAGCGGACGGGACAGTCTCCTTGAAGCTTTCTTT
15	TRBJ1-1	many	TRBV9	TRBD1	CASSPPGRGDTEAFF	TGTGCCAGCAGCCCCCCCGGCAGGGGGGACACTGAAGCTTTCTTT
15	TRBJ2-3	many	TRBV6-4	TRBD2	CASSATSGGTDTQYF	TGTGCCAGCAGTGCAACTAGCGGGGGCACAGATACGCAGTATTTT
15	TRBJ2-4	.	TRBV12-3/TRBV12-4	.	CASSPDGTWGNIQYF	TGTGCCAGCAGCCCCGACGGTACCTGGGGCAACATTCAGTACTTC
13	TRBJ2-5	many	TRBV6-5	.	CASSSESQETQYF	TGTGCCAGCAGTTCCGAGTCCCAAGAGACCCAGTACTTC
17	TRBJ2-1	many	TRBV6-1	.	CASSSPGPSPLYNEQFF	TGTGCCAGCAGTAGCCCGGGACCCAGTCCCCTCTACAATGAGCAGTTCTTC
15	TRBJ2-2	many	TRBV29-1	TRBD1	CSVEVGRGLPGELFF	TGCAGCGTTGAAGTAGGAAGGGGGCTCCCCGGGGAGCTGTTTTTT
15	TRBJ2-1	.	TRBV4-3	TRBD2	CASSQDRAGGGEQFF	TGCGCCAGCAGCCAAGATAGGGCGGGGGGTGGTGAGCAGTTCTTC
13	TRBJ1-2	.	TRBV5-1	.	CASSLVSGYSYTF	TGCGCCAGCAGCTTGGTTAGTGGCTATAGCTACACCTTC
18	TRBJ2-2	.	TRBV4-3	TRBD2	CASSQGVGRGSDTGELFF	TGCGCCAGCAGCCAAGGGGTCGGGCGGGGGAGCGACACCGGGGAGCTGTTTTTT
13	TRBJ2-3	many	TRBV20-1	TRBD2	CSAERGATDTQYF	TGCAGTGCCGAGCGGGGAGCTACAGATACGCAGTATTTT
15	TRBJ1-1	many	TRBV6-1	.	CASSRLQRMNTEAFF	TGTGCCAGCAGCCGCCTCCAAAGGATGAACACTGAAGCTTTCTTT
16	TRBJ1-5	many	TRBV9	TRBD1	CASSAGTGYGNQPQHF	TGTGCCAGCAGCGCCGGGACAGGGTATGGCAATCAGCCCCAGCATTTT
15	TRBJ2-1	few	TRBV7-3	TRBD1	CASSLRGTGFNEQFF	TGTGCCAGCAGCTTAAGAGGGACAGGGTTCAATGAGCAGTTCTTC
15	TRBJ2-7	.	TRBV11-2	TRBD2	CASSLAPGGSYEQYF	TGTGCCAGCAGCTTAGCCCCGGGGGGCTCCTACGAGCAGTACTTC
16	TRBJ1-5	many	TRBV27	.	CASSLSARGGGQPQHF	TGTGCCAGCAGTTTATCAGCCAGGGGCGGAGGGCAGCCCCAGCATTTT
11	TRBJ2-1	many	TRBV7-9	.	CASSASNEQFF	TGTGCCAGCAGCGCATCCAATGAGCAGTTCTTC
13	TRBJ2-7	many	TRBV27	.	CASSLQAYYEQYF	TGTGCCAGCAGTTTACAGGCCTACTACGAGCAGTACTTC
13	TRBJ1-2	many	TRBV20-1	.	CSASSGSSYGYTF	TGCAGTGCTAGTTCCGGGTCCTCCTATGGCTACACCTTC
16	TRBJ2-3	few	TRBV4-2	.	CASSQDTGRATDTQYF	TGTGCCAGCAGCCAAGATACAGGCAGGGCCACAGATACGCAGTATTTT
15	TRBJ2-3	many	TRBV15	.	CATSREAGVTDTQYF	TGTGCCACCAGCAGAGAAGCAGGGGTGACAGATACGCAGTATTTT
14	TRBJ2-2	many	TRBV5-4	.	CASSLLDYTGELFF	TGTGCCAGCAGCTTGTTGGACTACACCGGGGAGCTGTTTTTT
13	TRBJ1-1	many	TRBV7-9	.	CASSLPFNTEAFF	TGTGCCAGCAGCTTGCCCTTTAACACTGAAGCTTTCTTT
15	TRBJ1-5	many	TRBV3-1	.	CASSQGVRGQMPQHF	TGTGCCAGCAGCCAAGGGGTCCGGGGTCAGATGCCCCAGCATTTT
15	TRBJ2-2	many	TRBV5-1	.	CASRSDIRYTGELFF	TGCGCCAGCAGATCTGACATCCGATACACCGGGGAGCTGTTTTTT
15	TRBJ1-6	many	TRBV4-3	.	CASSQGQGLSSPLHF	TGCGCCAGCAGCCAAGGGCAGGGGTTAAGTTCACCCCTCCACTTT
16	TRBJ2-1	many	TRBV4-2	.	CASSQGAGLYSNEQFF	TGTGCCAGCAGCCAAGGCGCAGGTCTCTATAGTAATGAGCAGTTCTTC
21	TRBJ2-3	many	TRBV4-2	TRBD2	CASSQVSRWEAGGSSTDTQYF	TGTGCCAGCAGCCAAGTATCCCGGTGGGAAGCGGGGGGTTCTAGCACAGATACGCAGTATTTT
15	TRBJ2-2	.	TRBV4-3	.	CASSQAIGNTGELFF	TGCGCCAGCAGCCAAGCTATAGGGAACACCGGGGAGCTGTTTTTT
16	TRBJ1-1	many	TRBV7-6	TRBD1	CASSPHRGQRDPEAFF	TGTGCCAGCAGCCCCCACAGGGGGCAGAGAGATCCTGAAGCTTTCTTT
21	TRBJ2-1	many	TRBV7-6	TRBD2	CASSFPTGSVLAGGPSNEQFF	TGTGCCAGCAGCTTCCCAACAGGGTCGGTCCTAGCGGGGGGGCCAAGCAATGAGCAGTTCTTC
14	TRBJ2-2	few	TRBV24-1	TRBD1	CATSDRTGTGELFF	TGTGCCACCAGTGATCGGACAGGGACCGGGGAGCTGTTTTTT
14	TRBJ2-1	.	TRBV21-1	.	CASSTSPAAEEQFF	TGTGCCAGCAGCACCTCCCCAGCGGCAGAAGAGCAGTTCTTC
13	TRBJ2-2	.	TRBV4-1	.	CASSPDPTGELFF	TGCGCCAGCAGCCCAGACCCCACCGGGGAGCTGTTTTTT
17	TRBJ2-7	many	TRBV27	TRBD2	CASSDRLAASYSYEQYF	TGTGCCAGCAGCGACAGACTAGCGGCTTCATACTCCTACGAGCAGTACTTC
13	TRBJ2-7	many	TRBV27	.	CASMGGASYEQYF	TGTGCCAGCATGGGGGGGGCCTCCTACGAGCAGTACTTC
14	TRBJ2-7	few	TRBV12-3/TRBV12-4	.	CASTPGRRVAEQYF	TGTGCCAGCACTCCAGGGCGCAGGGTAGCCGAGCAGTACTTC
14	TRBJ1-1	few	TRBV7-9	.	CASSLVQGNTEAFF	TGTGCCAGCAGCTTAGTTCAGGGGAACACTGAAGCTTTCTTT
15	TRBJ2-3	many	TRBV3-1	.	CASSLPGGLTDTQYF	TGTGCCAGCAGCCTCCCAGGGGGGCTCACAGATACGCAGTATTTT
14	TRBJ1-2	few	TRBV7-9	.	CAGRRDDENYGYTF	TGTGCCGGCCGCCGGGACGATGAGAACTATGGCTACACCTTC